The present T cell receptor beta chain was sequenced within a study of shared clonotypes between healthy human individuals. CD8 cells classed as naive were CD45RO-negative and positively selected for CCR7, excluding terminally differentiated effector memory CD45RA+ cells. TCRdb keeps only in-frame clones here, not all; method: immunoSEQ multiplex PCR. The sample lists about 2.1 million clones, 90% to 95% occurring once. This clonotype was obtained from a man in his late teens or twenties in good health. Some clones in this sample may be carry-over from other donors' samples. Sequencing was carried out using naive CD8+ T cells from PBMCs.

In DNA form, the CDR3 reads TGTGCCAGCAGCTTGGGGCGGGAGGGCCCTACCAGAGGGGTATTGGAGCAGTACTTC. Translating gives CASSLGREGPTRGVLEQYF. The chain employs TRBV5-8 and TRBJ2-7; 9 bases agree with TRBD2. There are 19 residues in the CDR3. CDR1 is SGHTS, CDR2 YDEGEE, per germline. V lost 0 bases and J lost 7; bases outside the gene matches: 20.